A single sample gave rise to the 19 T cell receptor beta chains below, sequenced in a study of human T cells and chemical hapten exposure. Sample time point: patch test 1, 2 weeks after DPC sensitization. Treatment indicated: therapeutic diphenylcyclopropenone sensitization with weekly scalp DPC. TCRdb re-called the RACE reads through MiXCR, storing one row per CDR3 protein. Of about 99,000 distinct CDR3 sequences in the sample, around 12% were seen once. The input for sequencing was whole blood, taken in connection with sensitization to the hapten diphenylcyclopropenone (DPC). The receptors derive from a woman between 40 and 50 years old with alopecia areata. Some clones in this sample may be carry-over from other donors' samples.

The J gene is TRBJ2-7, the V gene TRBV7-9; no clear D gene. The CDR3 covers 13 residues. From germline, CDR1 is SEHNR and CDR2 FQNEAQ (reference sequence). Trimming took 5 bases from V and 4 from J, leaving 12 bases between them. The CDR3 DNA follows: TGTGCCAGCAGCATCGGAATGGGTTACGAGCAGTACTTC. The encoded protein is CASSIGMGYEQYF. Filled out from reference TRBV7-9 and TRBJ2-7, the complete variable domain reads DTGVSQNPRHKITKRGQNVTFRCDPISEHNRLYWYRQTLGQGPEFLTYFQNEAQLEKSRLLSDRFSAERPKGSFSTLEIQRTEQGDSAMYLCASSIGMGYEQYFGPGTRLTVT.

This clonotype came up many times. J is TRBJ2-1 and V is TRBV29-1, with 7 bases that match TRBD2. Germline V lookup: CDR1 SQVTM, CDR2 ANQGSEA. The CDR3 is 12 residues long. The trim removed 8 bases at V and 7 bases at J, leaving 8 bases unmatched. CDR3: CSPRSSGNEQFF. CDR3 sequence (DNA): TGCAGCCCTCGGAGTAGCGGGAATGAGCAGTTCTTC.

V and J are TRBV7-3 and TRBJ2-1; D uncertain. The V and J ends lost 5 bases and 4 bases respectively, with 12 bases between them. Per germline, CDR1 SGHTA and CDR2 FQGTGA. The length of the CDR3 is 14 residues. CDR3 in amino acids: CASSAAGVYNEQFF. The CDR3 region has the DNA TGTGCCAGCAGCGCAGCTGGGGTTTACAATGAGCAGTTCTTC.

This chain connects TRBV4-1 to TRBJ2-7; D is undetermined. Looked up from germline, CDR1 is MGHRA and CDR2 is YSYEKL. The CDR3 sequence is 14 residues long. V was cut by 0 bases and J by 5 bases, with 11 bases left in between. CDR3 protein: CASSQDGVTDEQYF. Written as DNA, the CDR3 is TGCGCCAGCAGCCAAGATGGAGTGACGGACGAGCAGTACTTC.

This chain joins TRBV5-1 and TRBJ1-5, with D unclear. The germline V gene has CDR1 SGHRS and CDR2 YFSETQ. The V and J ends lost 0 bases and 5 bases respectively, with 12 bases between them. This CDR3 spans 15 amino acids. This chain's CDR3 is CASSLVGGVDQPQHF. The DNA of the CDR3 is TGCGCCAGCAGCTTGGTAGGCGGTGTAGATCAGCCCCAGCATTTT.

V usage is TRBV6-2 or TRBV6-3 and J usage is TRBJ2-2; maybe TRBD1 (6 bases). Germline V gene sequence: CDR1 MNHEY, CDR2 SVGEGT. V lost 3 bases to trimming and J lost 0 bases, with 11 bases between them. The CDR3 runs 16 residues. CDR3 DNA sequence: TGTGCCAGCAGTTATCAGGGGCCGTCGAACACCGGGGAGCTGTTTTTT. This encodes CASSYQGPSNTGELFF.

There are a few counts of this clonotype. The chain recombines TRBV10-3 with TRBJ1-6, with TRBD1 identical over 7 bases. The CDR3 runs 16 residues. Germline lookup yields CDR1 ENHRY and CDR2 SYGVKD. V was clipped by 3 bases and J by 8 bases; unmatched bases: 10. The CDR3 nucleotides read TGTGCCATCAGTGATCAACTACAGGGGAGTGATTCACCCCTCCACTTT. This codes for CAISDQLQGSDSPLHF.

The sample holds a few counts of this clonotype. The chain combines TRBV9 with TRBJ2-2, with 8 bases matching TRBD2. Germline CDR1 SGDLS, CDR2 YYNGEE. The V gene end was trimmed by 2 bases and the J gene end by 7 bases; junction bases not matched to a gene: 4. The CDR3 has 14 amino acids. The CDR3 DNA reads TGTGCCAGCAGCGTGGAAGCGGGAGACGGGGAGCTGTTTTTT. Its protein is CASSVEAGDGELFF.

The V call is TRBV2, the J call TRBJ1-1; perhaps TRBD1 as D (6 bases). Germline CDR1 SNHLY, CDR2 FYNNEI. The CDR3 is 13 residues long. The V gene lost 1 base and the J gene lost 6 bases, with 9 bases spanning the gap. In DNA form, the CDR3 reads TGTGCCAGCAGTGAAGTCGGACAGTCTGAAGCTTTCTTT. Amino acids: CASSEVGQSEAFF.

The V and J genes are TRBV20-1 and TRBJ2-1; TRBD2 agrees at 10 bases. Germline assignment: CDR1 DFQATT and CDR2 SNEGSKA (reference sequence). The V and J ends lost 4 bases and 5 bases, in that order; junction bases with no gene match: 5. The CDR3 runs to 14 residues. The CDR3 DNA reads TGCAGTGCTATTAGGACTAGCGGAAACAATGAGCAGTTCTTC. Translated: CSAIRTSGNNEQFF.

This clonotype was picked up a small number of times. V is TRBV28 and J is TRBJ2-5, with D maybe TRBD1 (5 bases). The ends were cut back, 3 bases at V and 1 base at J, with 12 bases in the middle. The germline V gene has CDR1 MDHEN and CDR2 SYDVKM. CDR3 size: 15 residues. CDR3 coding DNA: TGTGCCAGCAGTTTCAAAGGGGCCTTCCAAGAGACCCAGTACTTC. Amino acid sequence: CASSFKGAFQETQYF.

The chain recombines TRBV12-3 or TRBV12-4 with TRBJ2-7, with TRBD1 as a possible D gene (5 bases). The V end lost 3 bases, the J end lost 2 bases, and 11 bases lay between the germline ends. This CDR3 has 14 amino acids. In DNA, the CDR3 is TGTGCCAGCAGTTTGCAGGGAAAAGCCTACGAGCAGTACTTC. As protein: CASSLQGKAYEQYF.

This clonotype showed up just a few times. The V and J genes are TRBV2 and TRBJ2-2, with a tentative D call TRBD1 (6 bases). The V gene lost 6 bases and the J gene lost 4 bases, with 12 bases spanning the gap. The germline V gene has CDR1 SNHLY and CDR2 FYNNEI. The CDR3 totals 14 residues. The CDR3 bases are TGTGCCAGCAGCCCACAGGGTTTCACCGGGGAGCTGTTTTTT. Protein: CASSPQGFTGELFF. The full variable domain, its missing parts supplied by reference TRBV2 and TRBJ2-2, is EPEVTQTPSHQVTQMGQEVILRCVPISNHLYFYWYRQILGQKVEFLVSFYNNEISEKSEIFDDQFSVERPDGSNFTLKIRSTKLEDSAMYFCASSPQGFTGELFFGEGSRLTVL.

This clonotype showed up just a few times. The chain has TRBV19 and TRBJ1-4, with D tentatively TRBD1 (6 bases). Germline CDR1 is LNHDA and CDR2 is SQIVND (reference sequence). Trimming left V 8 bases short and J 0 bases short, with 16 bases between. This CDR3 has 16 amino acids. The CDR3 reads CASGGGDLATNEKLFF. The CDR3 nucleotides read TGTGCCAGTGGAGGGGGGGACCTTGCAACTAATGAAAAACTGTTTTTT.

The V call is TRBV6-2 or TRBV6-3, the J call TRBJ2-2, with D perhaps TRBD1 (5 bases). This CDR3 spans 14 amino acids. Trimming took off 2 bases at V and 5 bases at J, with 9 bases between the two ends. CDR1 MNHEY and CDR2 SVGEGT come from the germline V gene. The CDR3 region is CASSYTTGTGELFF. The CDR3 DNA sequence: TGTGCCAGCAGTTACACCACAGGTACCGGGGAGCTGTTTTTT.

This clonotype has more than one count but fewer than ten. The V and J genes are TRBV6-6 and TRBJ2-7; D is unclear. The CDR3 is made up of 13 amino acids. The V gene lost 1 base and the J gene lost 1 base, with 5 bases spanning the gap. CDR1 and CDR2 from the germline V gene are MNHNY and SVGAGI (reference sequence). The CDR3 protein is CASSYWRSYEQYF. The CDR3 bases are TGTGCCAGCAGTTACTGGCGATCCTACGAGCAGTACTTC.

This chain links TRBV10-3 with TRBJ2-3; D remains unclear. The germline CDR1 and CDR2 sequences are ENHRY and SYGVKD. V was trimmed by 10 bases and J by 0 bases, leaving 17 bases between them. The CDR3 has 15 amino acids. CDR3 sequence reads: CATATIPASTDTQYF. Here the CDR3 DNA reads TGTGCCACTGCGACGATCCCGGCTAGCACAGATACGCAGTATTTT.

The genes are TRBV5-1 and TRBJ2-5, with a tentative D call TRBD2 (6 bases). V lost 6 bases and J 5 bases, leaving 8 bases between the germline ends. This CDR3 has 11 amino acids. Per germline, CDR1 SGHRS and CDR2 YFSETQ. The DNA of the CDR3 is TGCGCCAGCAAACGGGGGGAGACCCAGTACTTC. This encodes CASKRGETQYF.

This clonotype was counted a few times. This sequence joins TRBV5-1 and TRBJ2-3; TRBD2 matches at 11 bases. The germline CDR1 and CDR2 sequences are SGHRS and YFSETQ. V was pared by 0 bases and J by 6 bases, with 6 bases of the junction left unmatched. The CDR3 is 16 residues long. The DNA of the CDR3 is TGCGCCAGCAGCTTGGCGATAGCGGGAGGGCCGGATACGCAGTATTTT. Residues: CASSLAIAGGPDTQYF.